These 31 T cell receptor beta chains originate from one sample sequenced in a study of glioma-infiltrating T cells. The iRepertoire nested amplicon-rescue multiplex PCR amplified TCR alpha and beta CDR3s from RNA. TCRdb analysed the multiplex PCR reads with MiXCR anew, one entry per CDR3 protein. The sample carries tens of thousands of distinct CDR3 sequences, 20% to 25% recorded once. Material for sequencing was glioma tissue, nonneoplastic brain tissue, or PBMCs (not recorded which). These receptors were collected from a human donor with low-grade glioma or glioblastoma, undergoing nonglioma brain surgery, or in good health (not recorded which).

This clonotype has a handful of counts. The rearrangement links TRBV12-3 or TRBV12-4 to TRBJ1-1, with 10 bases matching TRBD1. V was clipped by 0 bases and J by 5 bases; unmatched bases: 6. The CDR3 totals 16 residues. In DNA form, the CDR3 reads TGTGCCAGCAGTTTAGCGCTGGGACAGGGGTTTACTGAAGCTTTCTTT. It encodes CASSLALGQGFTEAFF.

This clonotype was counted at least ten times. The chain recombines TRBV12-3 or TRBV12-4 with TRBJ1-2, with D unresolved. The V end was cut by 5 bases, the J end by 6 bases, with 13 bases between. The CDR3 is 13 residues long. The CDR3 DNA is TGTGCCAGCAGTGCCCCCGGGTCCAATGGCTACACCTTC. The encoded protein is CASSAPGSNGYTF.

This clonotype was recorded many times. The chain employs TRBV7-2 and TRBJ2-5, with a possible D match to TRBD2 (5 bases). The CDR3 sequence is 13 residues long. The V end was cut by 1 base, the J end by 3 bases, with 6 bases between. Germline lookup yields CDR1 SGHTA and CDR2 FQGNSA. The CDR3 sequence is CASSLVGEETQYF. The CDR3 DNA is TGTGCCAGCAGCTTAGTGGGAGAAGAGACCCAGTACTTC.

V usage is TRBV7-9 and J usage is TRBJ2-7; TRBD1 aligns across 7 bases. This CDR3 region has 14 residues. The J segment lost 2 bases and the V segment lost 8 bases, leaving 9 bases of the junction unmatched. Germline V gives CDR1 SEHNR, CDR2 FQNEAQ (reference sequence). CDR3 loop: CASVPDRSAYEQYF. DNA of the CDR3: TGTGCCAGCGTCCCGGACAGGTCAGCCTACGAGCAGTACTTC.

This clonotype was found many times. The CDR3: CASSSVTYNEQFF. Written as DNA, the CDR3 is TGTGCCAGCAGTAGTGTAACCTACAATGAGCAGTTCTTC. This chain links TRBV6-1 with TRBJ2-1; D ambiguous. The CDR3 runs to 13 residues. Deletions cut 5 bases from V and 2 bases from J, with 7 bases between. Per the germline V gene, CDR1 is MNHNS and CDR2 is SASEGT.

There are many counts of this clonotype. This rearrangement joins TRBV20-1 to TRBJ1-1, with TRBD1 matching over 7 bases. Germline V lookup: CDR1 DFQATT, CDR2 SNEGSKA (reference sequence). The CDR3 contains 20 residues. The ends lost 1 base at V and 5 bases at J; junction bases unmatched: 25. The CDR3 bases are TGCAGTGCTAGAGTAGCGGTGAAGAAACAGGGGCTCTCAAGAGGTACTGAAGCTTTCTTT. Its translation is CSARVAVKKQGLSRGTEAFF.

This clonotype was seen at least ten times. J is TRBJ1-2 and V is TRBV20-1; D uncertain. V lost 0 bases and J 1 base, leaving 6 bases between the germline ends. The CDR3 loop spans 13 amino acids. Germline loops: CDR1 DFQATT, CDR2 SNEGSKA (reference sequence). The CDR3 DNA reads as TGCAGTGCTAGAGAGCCCTTTAACTATGGCTACACCTTC. It codes for CSAREPFNYGYTF.

This clonotype was counted ten times or more. The V gene is TRBV20-1, the J gene TRBJ2-3; 12 nucleotides align to TRBD2. CDR1 is DFQATT and CDR2 is SNEGSKA in the germline V gene (reference sequence). This CDR3 spans 19 amino acids. V lost 6 bases, J lost 3 bases, and 19 bases stayed unmatched. CDR3 nucleotide sequence: TGCAGTGCCGCGGCGTCCTTAGGGGCTAGCGGGAGGGGGACAGATACGCAGTATTTT. It is translated as CSAAASLGASGRGTDTQYF.

This clonotype was counted ten times or more. The chain employs TRBV6-1 and TRBJ2-5, with D possibly TRBD2 on 6 matching bases. The ends were cut back, 6 bases at V and 5 bases at J, with 10 bases in the middle. Per germline, CDR1 MNHNS and CDR2 SASEGT. This CDR3 is 12 amino acids long. CDR3 residues: CASRASVETQYF. The CDR3 DNA sequence: TGTGCCAGCAGGGCTAGCGTGGAGACCCAGTACTTC.

Many counts were recorded for this clonotype. V gene TRBV19 combines with J gene TRBJ1-5; D is perhaps TRBD1 (6 bases). This CDR3 contains 17 residues. V lost 7 bases and J 5 bases, leaving 24 bases between the germline ends. Germline CDR1 and CDR2: LNHDA and SQIVND (reference sequence). The CDR3 nucleotides read TGTGCCAGTAACGCCGAATCCAGGGGCGTGGGGTATCAGCCCCAGCATTTT. Amino acid sequence: CASNAESRGVGYQPQHF. The variable domain in full, with the rest retrieved from reference TRBV19 and TRBJ1-5, is DGGITQSPKYLFRKEGQNVTLSCEQNLNHDAMYWYRQDPGQGLRLIYYSQIVNDFQKGDIAEGYSVSREKKESFPLTVTSAQKNPTAFYLCASNAESRGVGYQPQHFGDGTRLSIL.

The table lists this clonotype with many counts. The V call is TRBV18, the J call TRBJ2-5; 7 positions agree with TRBD1. Germline loops: CDR1 KGHSH, CDR2 LQKENI. The CDR3 is 14 residues long. V shed 5 bases, J shed 1 base, and the junction held 4 bases outside the gene matches. CDR3 sequence reads: CASSKGQSQETQYF. In DNA, the CDR3 is TGTGCCAGCTCAAAGGGACAGTCCCAAGAGACCCAGTACTTC.

This clonotype was seen ten or more times. The chain is built from TRBV29-1 and TRBJ1-2; D unclear. CDR1 SQVTM and CDR2 ANQGSEA come from the germline V gene. The CDR3 totals 11 residues. V shed 4 bases and J shed 3 bases, with 6 bases lying between them. The CDR3 sequence: CSVGRDYGYTF. Here the CDR3 DNA reads TGCAGCGTTGGCAGAGACTATGGCTACACCTTC.

This clonotype occurred many times. The chain uses TRBV25-1 and TRBJ1-1; no firm D call. The germline V and J ends were trimmed by 4 bases and 0 bases, with 6 bases remaining between them. This CDR3 is 13 amino acids long. CDR1 and CDR2 from the germline V gene are MGHDK and SYGVNS. CDR3 DNA: TGTGCCAGCAGTGCTACAGTGAACACTGAAGCTTTCTTT. Amino acids: CASSATVNTEAFF.

This clonotype was detected only a few times. The V gene is TRBV5-1, the J gene TRBJ2-5; D ambiguous. Trimming stripped 0 bases from V and 6 bases from J, with 12 bases between. The V gene's germline CDR1 is SGHRS and CDR2 YFSETQ. The CDR3 runs 14 residues. Here the CDR3 reads CASSLAGQHQTQYF. The CDR3 DNA is TGCGCCAGCAGCTTGGCCGGCCAGCATCAGACCCAGTACTTC. Supplemented by reference TRBV5-1 and TRBJ2-5, the full variable domain reads KAGVTQTPRYLIKTRGQQVTLSCSPISGHRSVSWYQQTPGQGLQFLFEYFSETQRNKGNFPGRFSGRQFSNSRSEMNVSTLELGDSALYLCASSLAGQHQTQYFGPGTRLLVL.

The sample holds many counts of this clonotype. V usage is TRBV6-1 and J usage is TRBJ2-7; the match to TRBD1 covers 8 bases. Losses at the gene ends were 10 bases for V and 3 bases for J; bases not matched to a gene: 8. The CDR3 totals 13 residues. Looked up from germline, CDR1 is MNHNS and CDR2 is SASEGT. CDR3 nucleotide sequence: TGTGCCACAGGACAGGGTCCGCTCTACGAGCAGTACTTC. Encoded protein: CATGQGPLYEQYF.

V is TRBV30 and J is TRBJ2-1, with TRBD2 matching 9 bases. Germline values: CDR1 GTSNPN, CDR2 SVGIG (reference sequence). The CDR3 runs 13 residues. Trimming cost V 2 bases and J 10 bases; bases outside gene matches: 6. The CDR3, as DNA: TGTGCCTGGAGTAAGGGACTAGCCGGGGAGCAGTTCTTC. Its protein product is CAWSKGLAGEQFF. Full variable domain (outside the CDR3, taken from reference TRBV30 and TRBJ2-1): SQTIHQWPATLVQPVGSPLSLECTVEGTSNPNLYWYRQAAGRGLQLLFYSVGIGQISSEVPQNLSASRPQDRQFILSSKKLLLSDSGFYLCAWSKGLAGEQFFGPGTRLTVL.

This clonotype came up many times. The genes are TRBV6-2 or TRBV6-3 and TRBJ2-7; the D gene is possibly TRBD2 (6 bases). Germline V gene sequence: CDR1 MNHEY, CDR2 SVGEGT. V lost 4 bases to trimming and J lost 2 bases, with 18 bases between them. CDR3 length: 16 amino acids. The CDR3 loop is CASSSRVGRIPYEQYF. DNA for the CDR3: TGTGCCAGCAGTTCTCGGGTAGGGAGGATTCCCTACGAGCAGTACTTC.

The chain couples TRBV11-2 to TRBJ2-7; maybe TRBD2 (7 bases). This CDR3 is built from 14 residues. The germline CDR1 and CDR2 sequences are SGHAT and FQNNGV. Trimming removed 5 bases at V and 7 bases at J, with 18 bases between. In nucleotides, the CDR3 is TGTGCCAGCAGCCCACAGGGACTATCCTTTGAGCAGTACTTC. It codes for CASSPQGLSFEQYF. The whole variable domain, filled in from reference TRBV11-2 and TRBJ2-7, reads EAGVAQSPRYKIIEKRQSVAFWCNPISGHATLYWYQQILGQGPKLLIQFQNNGVVDDSQLPKDRFSAERLKGVDSTLKIQPAKLEDSAVYLCASSPQGLSFEQYFGPGTRLTVT.

As to this clonotype: A read error may explain this, as a much larger clone is one base away. The chain employs TRBV18 and TRBJ2-7; D uncertain. Germline lookup yields CDR1 KGHSH and CDR2 LQKENI. This CDR3 is built from 11 residues. The V end was cut by 7 bases, the J end by 5 bases, with 9 bases between. CDR3 bases: TGTGCCAGCTTACCGGATAACGAGCAGTACTTC. Translating gives CASLPDNEQYF.

This clonotype showed up just a few times. This chain links TRBV7-9 with TRBJ1-2; 9 bases map to TRBD1. With V trimmed by 8 bases and J by 8 bases, 12 bases remained unmatched. This CDR3 contains 14 residues. Germline V gene sequence: CDR1 SEHNR, CDR2 FQNEAQ (reference sequence). CDR3 DNA sequence: TGTGCCAGCTACCAATTACAGGGGGCAGGAGGCTACACCTTC. Protein product: CASYQLQGAGGYTF.

At least ten counts were recorded for this clonotype. The chain couples TRBV7-2 to TRBJ1-6; D is unresolved. Germline V lookup: CDR1 SGHTA, CDR2 FQGNSA. This CDR3 spans 16 amino acids. V was cut by 6 bases and J by 0 bases, with 12 bases left in between. CDR3: CASRNRMSSYNSPLHF. As DNA, the CDR3 is TGTGCCAGCAGGAACAGAATGAGCTCCTATAATTCACCCCTCCACTTT.

This clonotype came up many times. This rearrangement joins TRBV6-2 or TRBV6-3 to TRBJ2-1; perhaps TRBD2 as D (6 bases). CDR3 length: 14 residues. Between the trimmed V and J ends, which lost 4 bases and 7 bases, there was a span of 14 bases. CDR1 MNHEY and CDR2 SVGEGT come from the germline V gene. CDR3 residues: CASSFGGPGNEQFF. DNA of the CDR3: TGTGCCAGCAGTTTCGGAGGGCCGGGGAATGAGCAGTTCTTC.

This clonotype was seen more than once but under ten times. J is TRBJ1-2 and V is TRBV9; no definite D call. Germline CDR1 SGDLS, CDR2 YYNGEE. This CDR3 is 13 amino acids long. V lost 0 bases and J 4 bases, leaving 7 bases between the germline ends. DNA of the CDR3: TGTGCCAGCAGCGTAGTTGGAGGCTATGGCTACACCTTC. It codes for CASSVVGGYGYTF.

This rearrangement joins TRBV18 to TRBJ2-1, with 14 bases identical to TRBD2. V shed 3 bases and J 6 bases; nucleotides not matched to a gene: 13. From germline, CDR1 is KGHSH and CDR2 LQKENI. This CDR3 region has 19 residues. CDR3 DNA: TGTGCCAGCTCACCCGGACTAGCGGGGGGCGCCGAACAGCGCAATGAGCAGTTCTTC. This gives the protein CASSPGLAGGAEQRNEQFF.

The chain has TRBV7-9 and TRBJ1-1; possibly TRBD1 for D (6 bases). There are 17 residues in the CDR3. V dropped 5 bases and J dropped 1 base, with 20 bases sitting between them. Germline CDR1 and CDR2: SEHNR and FQNEAQ (reference sequence). The CDR3 reads CASSVLTGTSGNTEAFF. Here the CDR3 DNA reads TGTGCCAGCAGCGTATTGACAGGCACGTCGGGGAACACTGAAGCTTTCTTT.

Relative to its sample, this clonotype is medium-sized. J is TRBJ2-1 and V is TRBV6-1, with 12 bases that match TRBD2. CDR3 length equals 12 residues. V was clipped by 5 bases and J by 14 bases; unmatched bases: 4. Looked up from germline, CDR1 is MNHNS and CDR2 is SASEGT. The CDR3 DNA reads TGTGCCAGCAGTACCCTAGCGGGGGGGGAGTTCTTC. It codes for CASSTLAGGEFF.

This clonotype turned up a few times. The chain couples TRBV11-2 to TRBJ2-4; D is unclear. CDR1 and CDR2 (germline): SGHAT, FQNNGV. Trimming cost V 2 bases and J 5 bases, with 13 bases left between them. The CDR3 is 15 residues long. CDR3 DNA: TGTGCCAGCAGCTTACCTTGGCGGAGACAAAACATTCAGTACTTC. It codes for CASSLPWRRQNIQYF.

The CDR3 bases are TGTGCCAGCAGCCCCGGGACTAGCGGGGCCTCACATGAGCAGTTCTTC. This translates into CASSPGTSGASHEQFF. This chain joins TRBV12-3 or TRBV12-4 and TRBJ2-1, with 13 bases aligning to TRBD2. This CDR3 is built from 16 residues. Germline trimming cut 6 bases from V and 8 bases from J; bases unmatched to any gene: 10.

This clonotype has at least ten counts. This chain uses TRBV27 with TRBJ2-2; 7 bases line up with TRBD2. The trim removed 7 bases at V and 5 bases at J, leaving 10 bases unmatched. Germline V lookup: CDR1 MNHEY, CDR2 SMNVEV (reference sequence). This CDR3 contains 15 residues. CDR3: CASKGAGPSTGELFF. In nucleotides, the CDR3 is TGTGCCAGCAAGGGAGCGGGACCCAGTACCGGGGAGCTGTTTTTT.

In the case of this clonotype: This may be a read error: a much more frequent sequence differs by one nucleotide. V is TRBV7-9 and J is TRBJ1-1, with D possibly TRBD1 on 5 matching bases. Germline values: CDR1 SEHNR, CDR2 FQNEAQ (reference sequence). Trimming removed 1 base from V and 5 bases from J, with 11 bases in between. This CDR3 has 14 residues. The CDR3 loop is CASSLDGGITEAFF. The CDR3 nucleotides are TGTGCCAGCAGCTTAGACGGGGGGATAACTGAAGCTTTCTTT. Filled out from reference TRBV7-9 and TRBJ1-1, the complete variable domain reads DTGVSQNPRHKITKRGQNVTFRCDPISEHNRLYWYRQTLGQGPEFLTYFQNEAQLEKSRLLSDRFSAERPKGSFSTLEIQRTEQGDSAMYLCASSLDGGITEAFFGQGTRLTVV.

This clonotype was seen a few times. This sequence joins TRBV29-1 and TRBJ2-3; TRBD1 matches at 8 bases. V trimming: 7 bases; J trimming: 1 base; junction bases outside the gene matches: 4. This CDR3 contains 13 residues. Looked up from germline, CDR1 is SQVTM and CDR2 is ANQGSEA. Here the CDR3 reads CSAAGQGTDTQYF. The CDR3 DNA sequence: TGCAGCGCCGCGGGACAGGGCACAGATACGCAGTATTTT.